The 4 T cell receptor beta chains in this list originate from one sample, sequenced in a study of technical replicates of blood from a handful of donors. Repertoires were generated with immunoSEQ multiplex PCR, while TCRdb's copy carries only in-frame clones and drops some. The sample gives around 76,000 clones, under 99% of which show up once; approximately 0.2% is in the top ten. Sequencing input: T cells isolated from PBMCs. These receptors all stem from a human donor in good health.

V usage is TRBV19 and J usage is TRBJ1-5, with D perhaps TRBD1 (5 bases). The germline V gene encodes CDR1 LNHDA and CDR2 SQIVND (reference sequence). The CDR3 loop spans 12 amino acids. The V and J ends lost 3 bases and 13 bases respectively, with 13 bases between them. As DNA, the CDR3 is TGTGCCAGTAGTATTTGGGGCAACCGGCAGCATTTT. Translated: CASSIWGNRQHF.

CDR3 protein: CAWSGWTGDYEQYF. CDR3 in DNA: TGTGCCTGGAGTGGGTGGACAGGCGATTACGAGCAGTACTTC. V and J are TRBV30 and TRBJ2-7; 7 bases are a match to TRBD1. In germline, CDR1 is GTSNPN, CDR2 SVGIG (reference sequence). The CDR3 is made up of 14 amino acids. Unmatched junction bases numbered 7, after V lost 1 base and J lost 4 bases.

V gene TRBV6-1 combines with J gene TRBJ2-1, with TRBD2 as a possible D gene (6 bases). Germline V gene data show CDR1 as MNHNS and CDR2 as SASEGT. V was clipped by 6 bases and J by 3 bases, with 15 bases between them. The CDR3 spans 15 residues. CDR3: CASREGNWVYNEQFF. Written as DNA, the CDR3 is TGTGCCAGCAGGGAGGGGAATTGGGTCTACAATGAGCAGTTCTTC.

The chain has TRBV27 and TRBJ1-1; D is uncertain. V lost 5 bases and J 1 base, leaving 11 bases between the germline ends. The CDR3 consists of 14 residues. Germline assignment: CDR1 MNHEY and CDR2 SMNVEV (reference sequence). CDR3 sequence reads: CASSVGSGNTEAFF. CDR3 DNA sequence: TGTGCCAGCAGTGTAGGATCGGGGAACACTGAAGCTTTCTTT.